The subject of this entry is one T cell receptor (beta chain). These data come from a study of T cell changes during pregnancy in multiple sclerosis. TCRdb's table, derived via immunoSEQ multiplex PCR, lists solely in-frame clones and lacks some. This table holds 40,000 to 60,000 clones, about 92% found once. Trimming cost V 3 bases and J 6 bases; bases outside gene matches: 11. This CDR3 is 17 amino acids long. CDR1 is SGDLS and CDR2 is YYNGEE in the germline V gene. The receptor was isolated from a female donor with multiple sclerosis, enrolled in a pregnancy study. The rearrangement uses TRBV9 and TRBJ2-1, with 11 positions matching TRBD2. Sample: CD4+ T cells from peripheral blood mononuclear cells, taken after pregnancy. The CDR3 region has the DNA TGTGCCAGCAGCGCAGCCAGGGGGACTAGCGGACTCAATGAGCAGTTCTTC. Amino acid sequence: CASSAARGTSGLNEQFF.